This TCR beta chain appears in the sequencing data of a study of blood T cell repertoires in COVID-19. Participants were placed into cohorts based on the clinical history they reported. Methods used by the authors: Using reference gene primer amplification, nucleated cell counts were estimated. Using immunoSEQ multiplex PCR, the repertoire was profiled, and TCRdb retains in-frame clones only, with some absent. Clone size and V and J calls were adopted from that table, with D and trimming inferred from the DNA. Among around 400,000 clones listed, around 86% were seen once. Trimming removed 0 bases from V and 0 bases from J; junction bases left unmatched: 6. Germline loops: CDR1 SGDLS, CDR2 YYNGEE. This CDR3 spans 17 amino acids.

This chain joins TRBV9 and TRBJ1-3, with 7 positions matching TRBD1. What was sequenced was PBMCs or T cells enriched from blood (not recorded which). This clonotype originated in a woman aged 50 to 60 who had recovered from COVID-19. The CDR3 sequence is CASSVAQGFVSGNTIYF. CDR3 coding DNA: TGTGCCAGCAGCGTAGCACAGGGGTTTGTCTCTGGAAACACCATATATTTT.